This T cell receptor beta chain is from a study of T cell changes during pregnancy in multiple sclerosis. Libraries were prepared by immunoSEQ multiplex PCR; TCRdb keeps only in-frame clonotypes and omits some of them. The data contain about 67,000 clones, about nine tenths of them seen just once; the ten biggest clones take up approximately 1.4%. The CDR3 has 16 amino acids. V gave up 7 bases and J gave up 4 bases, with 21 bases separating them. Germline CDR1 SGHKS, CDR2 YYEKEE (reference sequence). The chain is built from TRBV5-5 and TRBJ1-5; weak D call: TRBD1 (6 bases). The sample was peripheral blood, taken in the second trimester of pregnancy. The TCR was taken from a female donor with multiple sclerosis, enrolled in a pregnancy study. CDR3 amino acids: CASPLSTGQGNQPQHF. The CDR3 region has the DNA TGTGCCAGCCCCCTTTCGACAGGCCAAGGTAATCAGCCCCAGCATTTT.